This passage covers 18 T cell receptor beta chains from one sample sequenced in a study of cytomegalovirus exposure and HLA in healthy donors. The study ran its PCR with 60 Vbeta and 13 Jbeta primers. Only in-frame clones appear in the TCRdb table, and some are missing; sequencing was by immunoSEQ multiplex PCR. The sample records 120,000 to 150,000 clones, roughly four fifths being singletons. Sample: PBMCs. The receptor source for this set is a young man in good health and CMV-seropositive.

The CDR3 DNA sequence: TGTGCCAGCAGCTTAGCAAGCGGAAGCTCCTACGAGCAGTACTTC. Translation gives CASSLASGSSYEQYF. The chain couples TRBV7-2 to TRBJ2-5; D might be TRBD2 (5 bases). The tail of the sequence fits TRBJ2-7 better, so the J call may be wrong. The CDR3 is made up of 15 amino acids. Germline CDR1 and CDR2: SGHTA and FQGNSA.

The genes are TRBV28 and TRBJ1-1; 8 bases map to TRBD1. This CDR3 is built from 12 residues. Unmatched junction bases numbered 6, after V lost 5 bases and J lost 10 bases. Looked up from germline, CDR1 is MDHEN and CDR2 is SYDVKM. The CDR3 DNA is TGTGCCAGCAGTCCTGACAGGGGAGGAGCTTTCTTT. Translation: CASSPDRGGAFF.

The CDR3 protein is CASGLPLGLAGRLHYEQYF. The CDR3 bases are TGTGCTAGTGGTTTGCCCTTAGGACTAGCGGGGAGACTCCACTACGAGCAGTACTTC. The J gene is TRBJ2-5, the V gene TRBV12-5, with 12 bases aligning to TRBD2. The better agreement between TRBJ2-7 and the DNA end casts doubt on the J call. The CDR3 sequence is 19 residues long. CDR1 and CDR2 from the germline V gene are LGHNT and FRNRAP.

This clone has more than one count but fewer than ten. This rearrangement joins TRBV5-1 to TRBJ2-7, with a possible D match to TRBD1 (5 bases). With 4 bases removed from V and 6 bases from J, the gap between germline ends came to 14 bases. Germline V CDR1 and CDR2: SGHRS, YFSETQ. There are 13 residues in the CDR3. CDR3 sequence: CASSVTGVGEQYF. In DNA, the CDR3 is TGCGCCAGCAGCGTTACAGGTGTGGGCGAGCAGTACTTC.

The chain couples TRBV4-1 to TRBJ2-5; 8 positions match TRBD2. CDR1 is MGHRA and CDR2 is YSYEKL in the germline V gene. V gave up 1 base and J gave up 5 bases; unmatched junction bases: 3. There are 14 residues in the CDR3. CDR3 region: CASSQAGLVETQYF. CDR3 in DNA: TGCGCCAGCAGCCAAGCGGGACTAGTTGAGACCCAGTACTTC.

This clone was picked up one time. This chain joins TRBV28 and TRBJ1-3, with D possibly matching TRBD1 (6 bases). V was cut by 2 bases and J by 1 base, with 6 bases left in between. Germline CDR1 reads MDHEN; CDR2 reads SYDVKM. The CDR3 is 14 amino acids. The CDR3 DNA reads as TGTGCCAGCAGTTTAACAGGGTCTGGAAACACCATATATTTT. Translated, it gives CASSLTGSGNTIYF.

The J gene is TRBJ1-1, the V gene TRBV29-1; 7 nucleotides match TRBD1. The CDR3 consists of 10 residues. The germline V gene encodes CDR1 SQVTM and CDR2 ANQGSEA. V lost 6 bases, J lost 9 bases, and 4 bases stayed unmatched. CDR3 sequence (DNA): TGCAGCGTGCTGACAGGGCAAGCTTTCTTT. Protein: CSVLTGQAFF.

The chain uses TRBV10-3 and TRBJ2-7; TRBD2 aligns across 9 bases. CDR1 is ENHRY and CDR2 is SYGVKD in the germline V gene. This CDR3 is 16 amino acids long. V lost 4 bases and J lost 5; bases outside the gene matches: 12. This CDR3 reads CAISGGLREGLDEQYF. The DNA for the CDR3 is TGTGCCATCAGTGGGGGGTTGCGGGAGGGCCTCGACGAGCAGTACTTC.

There are a few counts of this clone. This chain connects TRBV6-6 to TRBJ1-2, with D possibly matching TRBD1 (5 bases). The CDR3 has 15 amino acids. The V and J ends lost 5 bases and 7 bases respectively, with 20 bases between them. Germline CDR1 reads MNHNY; CDR2 reads SVGAGI (reference sequence). The CDR3 region has the DNA TGTGCCAGCAGTACCCCGACAGAGTCCTTGCGTGGCTACACCTTC. This codes for CASSTPTESLRGYTF.

The V and J genes are TRBV19 and TRBJ2-3; D is unresolved. This CDR3 is 12 amino acids long. Germline V CDR1 and CDR2: LNHDA, SQIVND (reference sequence). V lost 9 bases and J lost 4, with 11 bases in between. CDR3 nucleotide sequence: TGTGCCAGCGGGTCCCGCCCAGATACGCAGTATTTT. Protein product: CASGSRPDTQYF.

The chain is built from TRBV29-1 and TRBJ2-2; unclear D gene. This CDR3 comprises 13 residues. Germline V CDR1 and CDR2: SQVTM, ANQGSEA. Trimming removed 7 bases from V and 2 bases from J, with 11 bases in between. CDR3: CSAAQVNTGELFF. In nucleotides, the CDR3 is TGCAGCGCCGCCCAGGTCAACACCGGGGAGCTGTTTTTT.

The CDR3 loop is CASSLGLRAGLAGVRQFF. The CDR3, as DNA: TGTGCCAGCAGCTTAGGGTTGAGGGCCGGATTGGCGGGAGTCCGGCAGTTCTTC. The chain carries TRBV11-2 and TRBJ2-1, with 7 bases fitting TRBD2. Germline loops: CDR1 SGHAT, CDR2 FQNNGV. The length of the CDR3 is 18 residues. Germline trimming cut 1 base from V and 12 bases from J; bases unmatched to any gene: 21.

The chain combines TRBV28 with TRBJ2-5; a weak D match, TRBD1 (5 bases). CDR1 MDHEN and CDR2 SYDVKM come from the germline V gene. There are 11 residues in the CDR3. Trimming removed 6 bases at V and 4 bases at J, with 6 bases between. The CDR3 DNA is TGTGCCAGCAGAGGGGTAGAGACCCAGTACTTC. Its protein product is CASRGVETQYF.

The chain joins TRBV29-1 to TRBJ1-1; possibly TRBD1 for D (5 bases). The CDR3 consists of 13 residues. The ends were cut back, 4 bases at V and 0 bases at J, with 9 bases in the middle. Germline V gives CDR1 SQVTM, CDR2 ANQGSEA. As DNA, the CDR3 is TGCAGCGTTGTAAGACAGTTGAACACTGAAGCTTTCTTT. Protein product: CSVVRQLNTEAFF.

In the case of this clone: Germline and junction disagree at one end, which may indicate a read error. This same CDR3 is encoded by further DNA sequences in the sample. The chain couples TRBV6-5 to TRBJ1-1; TRBD1 is a possible D gene (6 bases). Germline CDR1 reads MNHEY; CDR2 reads SVGAGI. This CDR3 contains 14 residues. CDR3 bases: TGTGCCAGCATGTTAGGGGGGGCGAACACTGAGGCTTTCTTT. This codes for CASMLGGANTEAFF.

This clone turned up a few times. The chain couples TRBV6-5 to TRBJ1-2, with D hard to call. V lost 5 bases and J lost 6, with 13 bases in between. The CDR3 spans 13 residues. The V gene's germline CDR1 is MNHEY and CDR2 SVGAGI. For the CDR3, the DNA is TGTGCCAGCAGTGAAATGGTCGGGAATGGCTACACCTTC. Residues: CASSEMVGNGYTF.

The rearrangement uses TRBV29-1 and TRBJ1-4, with D perhaps TRBD1 (5 bases). This CDR3 is 12 amino acids long. CDR1 and CDR2 from the germline V gene are SQVTM and ANQGSEA. The CDR3 bases are TGCCTGGCTAAGGGGAATAATGAAAAACTGTTTTTT. Residues: CLAKGNNEKLFF.

CDR3 region: CASSFFQGSTEAFF. CDR3 DNA: TGTGCCAGCAGTTTTTTCCAGGGAAGCACTGAAGCTTTCTTT. The chain combines TRBV27 with TRBJ1-1; a possible D gene is TRBD1 (5 bases). There are 14 residues in the CDR3. V was clipped by 3 bases and J by 4 bases, with 12 bases between them. The V gene's germline CDR1 is MNHEY and CDR2 SMNVEV (reference sequence).